This TCR beta chain is from a study of tumor-infiltrating lymphocytes in oesophageal squamous cell carcinoma. TCRdb used MiXCR to reprocess the PCR reads, holding one entry per CDR3 protein. The table shows about 12,000 distinct CDR3 sequences, with 50% to 60% occurring only once. This CDR3 comprises 14 residues. The trim removed 5 bases at V and 7 bases at J, leaving 5 bases unmatched. V gene TRBV12-3 or TRBV12-4 combines with J gene TRBJ2-1, with TRBD1 matching over 10 bases. The sequenced sample consisted of esophageal tumor tissue. This sequence was found in a female donor with esophageal squamous cell carcinoma. CDR3 nucleotide sequence: TGTGCCAGCAGTAGACAGGGGGCGCCGAATGAGCAGTTCTTC. It translates to CASSRQGAPNEQFF.